One sample yielded the 21 T cell receptor beta chains listed below, sequenced in a study of T cells after yellow fever vaccination. TCRdb re-called the 5' RACE reads through MiXCR, storing one row per CDR3 protein. Of about 580,000 distinct CDR3 sequences in the sample, less than 20% were seen once. Sequencing was performed on PBMCs, taken 5 to 6 days after the first yellow fever vaccination. The receptors were sampled from a man between 18 and 29 years old who received the YFV17D yellow fever vaccine.

The V and J genes are TRBV30 and TRBJ2-4; TRBD1 might be the D (5 bases). Trimming removed 8 bases from V and 1 base from J, with 21 bases in between. Germline CDR1 reads GTSNPN; CDR2 reads SVGIG (reference sequence). The CDR3 runs 16 residues. The CDR3, as DNA: TGTGCCGGTCAGGGTTATTACCGATTGGCCAAAAACATTCAGTACTTC. Protein: CAGQGYYRLAKNIQYF.

In its sample, this clonotype was seen a few times. V usage is TRBV6-4 and J usage is TRBJ1-1; D not certain. This CDR3 spans 13 amino acids. V was shortened by 4 bases and J by 0 bases, with 6 bases between the two germline ends. The V gene's germline CDR1 is MRHNA and CDR2 SNTAGT. CDR3 in amino acids: CASSATLNTEAFF. As DNA, the CDR3 is TGTGCCAGCAGTGCCACCTTGAACACTGAAGCTTTCTTT.

The chain links TRBV6-1 to TRBJ2-5, with D perhaps given as TRBD1 or TRBD2 (5 bases each). CDR1 and CDR2 from the germline V gene are MNHNS and SASEGT. CDR3 length: 17 residues. The V end lost 5 bases, the J end lost 1 base, and 20 bases lay between the germline ends. CDR3: CASSKGNGRGSQETQYF. As DNA, the CDR3 is TGTGCCAGCAGTAAGGGGAATGGCCGGGGTAGCCAAGAGACCCAGTACTTC.

The chain uses TRBV6-5 and TRBJ2-1; 7 bases line up with TRBD1. The CDR3 has 15 amino acids. J lost 6 bases, V lost 2 bases, and 7 bases had no gene match. The germline V gene has CDR1 MNHEY and CDR2 SVGAGI. The CDR3 DNA follows: TGTGCCAGCAGTTACACTATGACAGGGAGCAATGAGCAGTTCTTC. Protein sequence: CASSYTMTGSNEQFF.

The CDR3 coding sequence is TGTGCCAGCAGTTTAACTGAAGTGGATACTGAAGCTTTCTTT. It specifies CASSLTEVDTEAFF. J is TRBJ1-1 and V is TRBV12-3 or TRBV12-4; the D is unclear. V lost 2 bases to trimming and J lost 5 bases, with 12 bases between them. This CDR3 is built from 14 residues.

This chain links TRBV12-3 or TRBV12-4 with TRBJ1-1; no reliable D call. V was clipped by 5 bases and J by 0 bases, with 16 bases between them. The CDR3 is 16 residues long. CDR3 loop: CASSSGRTAVNTEAFF. Written as DNA, the CDR3 is TGTGCCAGCAGTAGTGGAAGAACGGCCGTGAACACTGAAGCTTTCTTT.

The chain has TRBV12-3 or TRBV12-4 and TRBJ2-7; perhaps TRBD2 as D (5 bases). Deletions cut 6 bases from V and 2 bases from J, with 11 bases between. The CDR3 extends over 13 amino acids. CDR3 amino acids: CASSRRVTYEQYF. As DNA, the CDR3 is TGTGCCAGCAGCCGGCGGGTGACCTACGAGCAGTACTTC.

The CDR3 region has the DNA TGTGCCTCCACGGCCAGGCTCTCCTACGAGCAGTACTTC. Protein sequence: CASTARLSYEQYF. The gene calls are TRBV7-9 and TRBJ2-7; D call uncertain. V lost 11 bases to trimming and J lost 0 bases, with 14 bases between them. Germline V gene data show CDR1 as SEHNR and CDR2 as FQNEAQ (reference sequence). This CDR3 region has 13 residues.

This clonotype was seen more than once but under ten times. The chain carries TRBV20-1 and TRBJ1-3; tentative D call: TRBD1 (6 bases). Trimming left V 8 bases short and J 0 bases short, with 11 bases between. CDR3 length: 13 residues. Looked up from germline, CDR1 is DFQATT and CDR2 is SNEGSKA (reference sequence). CDR3: CSSPTGSGNTIYF. The CDR3 DNA sequence: TGCAGTTCCCCGACAGGCTCTGGAAACACCATATATTTT.

The V and J genes are TRBV6-2 or TRBV6-3 and TRBJ2-1; D may be TRBD2 (5 bases). Germline CDR1 reads MNHEY; CDR2 reads SVGEGT. The V end was cut by 2 bases, the J end by 0 bases, with 8 bases between. CDR3 length: 15 residues. The CDR3 nucleotides read TGTGCCAGCAGTTACGCAGAGGGCTCCTACAATGAGCAGTTCTTC. Translation: CASSYAEGSYNEQFF.

This clonotype has just a few counts. The V gene is TRBV7-9, the J gene TRBJ2-7; D not resolved. This CDR3 spans 13 amino acids. The V and J ends lost 2 bases and 3 bases respectively, with 8 bases between them. CDR1 SEHNR and CDR2 FQNEAQ come from the germline V gene (reference sequence). CDR3: CASSLSQNYEQYV. Written as DNA, the CDR3 is TGTGCCAGCAGCTTATCACAGAACTACGAGCAGTACGTC.

The rearrangement uses TRBV6-1 and TRBJ2-3, with 10 bases aligning to TRBD2. Germline assignment: CDR1 MNHNS and CDR2 SASEGT. The CDR3 is 15 residues long. The V segment lost 8 bases and the J segment 0 bases; nucleotides outside the gene matches: 5. CDR3 protein: CASGIAGGSTDTQYF. CDR3 DNA sequence: TGTGCCAGCGGTATAGCGGGGGGCAGCACAGATACGCAGTATTTT.

J is TRBJ2-5 and V is TRBV27, with D perhaps TRBD2 (6 bases). The V end was cut by 8 bases, the J end by 5 bases, with 27 bases between. The CDR3 contains 17 residues. CDR1 is MNHEY and CDR2 is SMNVEV in the germline V gene (reference sequence). The CDR3: CASQALAKRVQWETQYF. The CDR3 bases are TGTGCCAGCCAGGCTTTGGCGAAGCGGGTCCAATGGGAGACCCAGTACTTC.

The rearrangement uses TRBV30 and TRBJ1-3, with D hard to call. The germline V and J ends were trimmed by 0 bases and 0 bases, with 9 bases remaining between them. CDR1 and CDR2 (germline): GTSNPN, SVGIG (reference sequence). The CDR3 is 15 residues long. This CDR3 reads CAWSVRGSSGNTIYF. The DNA of the CDR3 is TGTGCCTGGAGTGTACGCGGTTCCTCTGGAAACACCATATATTTT.

This clonotype has just a few counts. This sequence joins TRBV7-2 and TRBJ1-5, with TRBD1 as a possible D gene (6 bases). From germline, CDR1 is SGHTA and CDR2 FQGNSA. The CDR3 covers 14 residues. Trimming took 5 bases from V and 5 from J, leaving 13 bases between them. CDR3 in DNA: TGTGCCAGCAGCCCCCGGGGGGGCGATCAGCCCCAGCATTTT. This gives the protein CASSPRGGDQPQHF.

The chain uses TRBV10-3 and TRBJ1-1; the match to TRBD1 covers 9 bases. CDR1 is ENHRY and CDR2 is SYGVKD in the germline V gene. V was pared by 8 bases and J by 11 bases, with 12 bases of the junction left unmatched. The CDR3 covers 13 residues. CDR3 region: CAIRQSDRGYAFF. The CDR3 DNA reads TGTGCCATCCGCCAATCTGACAGGGGGTACGCTTTCTTT.

The chain has TRBV12-3 or TRBV12-4 and TRBJ2-2; D unresolved. Trimming stripped 6 bases from V and 6 bases from J, with 11 bases between. The CDR3 contains 13 residues. The CDR3: CASSHDYSGELFF. In nucleotides, the CDR3 is TGTGCCAGCAGCCACGATTATTCCGGGGAGCTGTTTTTT.

As concerns this clonotype: One junction end does not reproduce the germline sequence, and a read error may be involved. This sequence joins TRBV5-1 and TRBJ2-5; TRBD2 aligns across 15 bases. Per germline, CDR1 SGHRS and CDR2 YFSETQ. This CDR3 contains 18 residues. As DNA, the CDR3 is TGCGCCAGCAGCGTGGGGACTAGCGGGGGGAAACTCCAACAGACCCAGTACTTC. As protein: CASSVGTSGGKLQQTQYF.

The chain couples TRBV5-1 to TRBJ1-1, with a weak D call TRBD1 (6 bases). Trimming took off 3 bases at V and 5 bases at J, with 14 bases between the two ends. Germline V gene lookup returns CDR1 SGHRS and CDR2 YFSETQ. CDR3 length equals 14 residues. The DNA of the CDR3 is TGCGCCAGCAGCTCAACACAGGGAATGACTGAAGCTTTCTTT. Translating it yields CASSSTQGMTEAFF.

The J gene is TRBJ2-2, the V gene TRBV4-2, with D perhaps matching TRBD2 (6 bases). The V end was cut by 1 base, the J end by 5 bases, with 8 bases between. The CDR3 consists of 14 residues. The germline V gene has CDR1 LGHNA and CDR2 YNFKEQ. The CDR3: CASSQGEATGELFF. As DNA, the CDR3 is TGTGCCAGCAGCCAAGGGGAGGCGACCGGGGAGCTGTTTTTT.

The chain couples TRBV11-2 to TRBJ1-5, with D hard to call. The CDR3 is made up of 13 amino acids. The V end lost 1 base, the J end lost 7 bases, and 8 bases lay between the germline ends. Germline V gives CDR1 SGHAT, CDR2 FQNNGV. CDR3 in DNA: TGTGCCAGCAGCTTAGTGACGGGGCAGCCCCAGCATTTT. Translated: CASSLVTGQPQHF.